Shown below are 30 T cell receptor beta chains from a single sample sequenced in a study of CD8+CD57+ T cells in acquired aplastic anemia. The template for TCR beta VDJ and CDR3 sequence profiling was genomic DNA. Each CDR3 protein gets one entry after TCRdb re-called the reads with MiXCR. The data contain more than 150,000 distinct CDR3 sequences, about 44% of them singletons. Patients chosen for sequencing had shown CD8+CD57+ cell expansion by flow cytometry. Sequencing used sorted CD4+, CD8+, or CD8+CD57+ T cells (not recorded which) from PBMCs. Every receptor here comes from a human donor with aplastic anemia.

This clonotype was seen repeatedly, ten times or more. The J gene is TRBJ2-6, the V gene TRBV6-1; D is uncertain. V lost 4 bases to trimming and J lost 0 bases, with 7 bases between them. CDR1 is MNHNS, CDR2 SASEGT, per germline. The CDR3 has 15 residues. In DNA, the CDR3 is TGTGCCAGCAGTGGTAGGGCCTCTGGGGCCAACGTCCTGACTTTC. Translated, it gives CASSGRASGANVLTF.

The chain has TRBV7-8 and TRBJ2-5, with a possible D match to TRBD2 (5 bases). The V end lost 4 bases, the J end lost 4 bases, and 19 bases lay between the germline ends. The CDR3 loop spans 16 amino acids. Germline V lookup: CDR1 SGHVS, CDR2 FQNEAQ. CDR3 residues: CASSYSEGSYAETQYF. CDR3 sequence (DNA): TGTGCCAGCAGCTACAGCGAGGGTAGCTATGCAGAGACCCAGTACTTC.

The V and J genes are TRBV11-2 and TRBJ2-1; tentatively, D is TRBD1 or TRBD2 (5 bases each). This CDR3 contains 15 residues. The V and J ends lost 5 bases and 3 bases respectively, with 14 bases between them. The germline V gene has CDR1 SGHAT and CDR2 FQNNGV. DNA for the CDR3: TGTGCCAGCAGCCGTGGGGGTTTGGACTACAATGAGCAGTTCTTC. It specifies CASSRGGLDYNEQFF. Full variable domain (missing parts from reference TRBV11-2 and TRBJ2-1): EAGVAQSPRYKIIEKRQSVAFWCNPISGHATLYWYQQILGQGPKLLIQFQNNGVVDDSQLPKDRFSAERLKGVDSTLKIQPAKLEDSAVYLCASSRGGLDYNEQFFGPGTRLTVL.

This clonotype was detected many times. The chain recombines TRBV29-1 with TRBJ1-2, with D possibly TRBD1 on 6 matching bases. Trimming stripped 3 bases from V and 4 bases from J, with 18 bases between. The CDR3 runs 15 residues. Germline CDR1 is SQVTM and CDR2 is ANQGSEA. CDR3 loop: CSVDISRQDAYGYTF. CDR3 nucleotide sequence: TGCAGCGTTGATATTTCAAGACAGGACGCCTATGGCTACACCTTC.

The chain joins TRBV29-1 to TRBJ1-1; D gene ambiguous. The CDR3 has 11 amino acids. The germline V gene has CDR1 SQVTM and CDR2 ANQGSEA. Trimming cost V 3 bases and J 5 bases, with 7 bases left between them. This CDR3 reads CSVDRGTEAFF. In nucleotides, the CDR3 is TGCAGCGTTGATCGAGGGACTGAAGCTTTCTTT.

The J gene is TRBJ2-1, the V gene TRBV2; tentatively, D is TRBD1 or TRBD2 (5 bases each). The germline V gene encodes CDR1 SNHLY and CDR2 FYNNEI. Trimming removed 7 bases at V and 6 bases at J, with 19 bases between. The CDR3 has 15 residues. CDR3 sequence reads: CASMGLGPRANEQFF. CDR3 nucleotide sequence: TGTGCCAGCATGGGGCTGGGGCCGAGGGCCAATGAGCAGTTCTTC.

This clonotype came up many times. The gene calls are TRBV7-9 and TRBJ2-3, with TRBD1 matching over 10 bases. Germline CDR1 and CDR2: SEHNR and FQNEAQ (reference sequence). This CDR3 has 17 amino acids. J gave up 2 bases and V 4 bases, and 9 bases lay outside the gene matches. CDR3 sequence reads: CASSWDRGKVITDTQYF. In DNA form, the CDR3 reads TGTGCCAGCAGCTGGGACAGGGGTAAGGTTATCACAGATACGCAGTATTTT.

This clonotype appeared many times. V and J are TRBV12-3 or TRBV12-4 and TRBJ2-3, with TRBD2 matching 9 bases. Losses at the gene ends were 5 bases for V and 3 bases for J; bases not matched to a gene: 6. The CDR3 consists of 15 residues. CDR3 nucleotide sequence: TGTGCCAGCAGTAGCTGGCGGGGGGGGACAGATACGCAGTATTTT. It translates to CASSSWRGGTDTQYF.

Ten or more counts support this clonotype. The rearrangement uses TRBV7-2 and TRBJ2-2; 7 bases are a match to TRBD2. The CDR3 spans 18 residues. Germline V gene lookup returns CDR1 SGHTA and CDR2 FQGNSA. The ends lost 5 bases at V and 7 bases at J; junction bases unmatched: 19. Here the CDR3 DNA reads TGTGCCAGCAGCGCCGACTGGTCTCGAGCGGGGAGGGACGGGGAGCTGTTTTTT. Translated, it gives CASSADWSRAGRDGELFF.

V gene TRBV20-1 combines with J gene TRBJ2-1; D ambiguous. The germline CDR1 and CDR2 sequences are DFQATT and SNEGSKA (reference sequence). V lost 5 bases, J lost 7 bases, and 12 bases lay in between. There are 12 residues in the CDR3. CDR3 nucleotides: TGCAGTGCTCCCAGACTGGGGAATGAGCAGTTCTTC. Translating it yields CSAPRLGNEQFF.

A remark on this clonotype: A much larger clone lies a single base off, so this may be a read error. The genes are TRBV2 and TRBJ1-5; D gene uncertain. From germline, CDR1 is SNHLY and CDR2 FYNNEI. Trimming took 7 bases from V and 0 from J, leaving 13 bases between them. The CDR3 covers 15 residues. CDR3 region: CASTSKGDSNQPQHF. As DNA, the CDR3 is TGTGCCAGCACTTCCAAGGGAGATAGCAATCAGCCCCAGCATTTT.

This clonotype was seen ten or more times. V usage is TRBV10-3 and J usage is TRBJ2-6, with D perhaps assigned TRBD1 or TRBD2 (5 bases each). Trimming took off 11 bases at V and 0 bases at J, with 14 bases between the two ends. In germline, CDR1 is ENHRY, CDR2 SYGVKD. The CDR3 has 15 amino acids. CDR3 sequence: CAAVGDLSGANVLTF. CDR3 nucleotide sequence: TGTGCCGCCGTGGGGGACCTCTCTGGGGCCAACGTCCTGACTTTC.

This chain uses TRBV6-1 with TRBJ2-7; a weak D match, TRBD1 (6 bases). Trimming removed 6 bases from V and 0 bases from J, with 12 bases in between. The CDR3 sequence is 14 residues long. CDR1 is MNHNS, CDR2 SASEGT, per germline. DNA of the CDR3: TGTGCCAGCAGGAGCAGGGGCGCCTCCTACGAGCAGTACTTC. Encoded protein: CASRSRGASYEQYF.

With respect to this clonotype: This clone may be a read error of a much larger clone one base away. The chain uses TRBV6-5 and TRBJ2-1; tentative D call: TRBD1 (5 bases). Germline CDR1 is MNHEY and CDR2 is SVGAGI. This CDR3 has 13 residues. Trimming took 5 bases from V and 11 from J, leaving 16 bases between them. The CDR3 coding sequence is TGTGCCAGCAGTAACCCCGATGGACATAAGCAGTTCTTC. Residues: CASSNPDGHKQFF.

Many counts were recorded for this clonotype. The V and J genes are TRBV5-5 and TRBJ2-5, with no clear D. The CDR3 is 12 amino acids. The ends were cut back, 1 base at V and 14 bases at J, with 15 bases in the middle. In germline, CDR1 is SGHKS, CDR2 YYEKEE (reference sequence). The CDR3 coding sequence is TGTGCCAGCAGCTTGTTACAGCTATCCTACTACTTC. It specifies CASSLLQLSYYF.

Details on this clonotype: This may arise from a read error, as a much more abundant clone is one base away. The rearrangement links TRBV20-1 to TRBJ1-1; D may be TRBD1 (6 bases). This CDR3 is 14 amino acids long. From germline, CDR1 is DFQATT and CDR2 SNEGSKA (reference sequence). The chain's CDR3 is CSVTKPGRDTDAFF. For the CDR3, the DNA is TGCAGTGTTACAAAACCCGGGAGGGACACTGATGCTTTCTTT.

The V call is TRBV7-3, the J call TRBJ1-2, with a tentative D call TRBD1 (5 bases). Germline CDR1 and CDR2: SGHTA and FQGTGA. V was clipped by 5 bases and J by 8 bases, with 12 bases between them. The CDR3 has 12 amino acids. The CDR3 spells CASSDPGTGYTF. In DNA form, the CDR3 reads TGTGCCAGCAGCGACCCCGGGACGGGCTACACCTTC.

V and J are TRBV24-1 and TRBJ1-2; TRBD1 aligns across 10 bases. With 4 bases clipped from V and 4 bases from J, the junction kept 5 bases outside the gene matches. Germline-derived CDR1 and CDR2 are KGHDR and SFDVKD. This CDR3 region has 15 residues. CDR3 residues: CATSDDRTGGYGYTF. CDR3 nucleotides: TGTGCCACCAGTGACGATCGGACAGGGGGCTATGGCTACACCTTC.

As concerns this clonotype: With a much larger clone just one base away, this may be a read error. The chain uses TRBV5-1 and TRBJ2-3; the match to TRBD2 covers 14 bases. Germline CDR1 is SGHRS and CDR2 is YFSETQ. The CDR3 is 17 residues long. CDR3: CAGSPGLAGATTDTQYF. The CDR3 coding sequence is TGCGCCGGCAGCCCGGGACTAGCGGGGGCCACCACAGATACGCAGTATTTT.

The sample holds many counts of this clonotype. This chain links TRBV20-1 with TRBJ2-7; D possibly corresponds to TRBD1 (5 bases). Germline V gene lookup returns CDR1 DFQATT and CDR2 SNEGSKA (reference sequence). V lost 2 bases and J 2 bases, leaving 13 bases between the germline ends. The CDR3 sequence is 14 residues long. The CDR3 DNA reads TGCAGTGCTAGACGCAGGGAAATGACCTACGAGCAGTACTTC. Amino acid sequence: CSARRREMTYEQYF.

The chain has TRBV2 and TRBJ1-2; D uncertain. The germline CDR1 and CDR2 sequences are SNHLY and FYNNEI. The V gene lost 4 bases and the J gene lost 0 bases, with 9 bases spanning the gap. The CDR3 runs 14 residues. The CDR3 DNA reads TGTGCCAGCAGTGCATCAGAGTCTAACTATGGCTACACCTTC. It is translated as CASSASESNYGYTF. Looking up the rest from reference TRBV2 and TRBJ1-2 gives the full variable domain: EPEVTQTPSHQVTQMGQEVILRCVPISNHLYFYWYRQILGQKVEFLVSFYNNEISEKSEIFDDQFSVERPDGSNFTLKIRSTKLEDSAMYFCASSASESNYGYTFGSGTRLTVV.

The chain is built from TRBV11-1 and TRBJ1-6; no reliable D call. Germline CDR1 reads SGHAT; CDR2 reads FQDESV (reference sequence). The CDR3 contains 16 residues. Trimming shortened V by 2 bases and J by 0 bases, and 8 bases separated the two germline ends. The CDR3 spells CASSLLRSSYNSPLHF. In DNA form, the CDR3 reads TGTGCCAGCAGCTTACTCAGAAGCTCCTATAATTCACCCCTCCACTTT.

CDR3 coding DNA: TGTGCCATCAGTGAGACAACAGCCTCCCTCCTCCACTTT. Its protein product is CAISETTASLLHF. The chain combines TRBV10-3 with TRBJ1-6; D is unclear. The CDR3 totals 13 residues. V gave up 2 bases and J gave up 15 bases, with 14 bases separating them. Germline CDR1 and CDR2: ENHRY and SYGVKD.

The rearrangement uses TRBV2 and TRBJ1-2, with D unresolved. This CDR3 comprises 13 residues. Germline V gene sequence: CDR1 SNHLY, CDR2 FYNNEI. V shed 2 bases and J shed 8 bases, with 12 bases lying between them. The CDR3: CASSEYKGLGYTF. The CDR3 coding sequence is TGTGCCAGCAGTGAATACAAAGGGCTCGGCTACACCTTC.

This clonotype was seen a few times. The CDR3: CASSEYGEGTDTQYF. CDR3 DNA: TGTGCCAGCAGTGAGTACGGGGAGGGGACAGATACGCAGTATTTT. The V and J genes are TRBV25-1 and TRBJ2-3, with 7 bases aligning to TRBD2. This CDR3 comprises 15 residues. V was clipped by 3 bases and J by 3 bases; unmatched bases: 6. Germline CDR1 is MGHDK and CDR2 is SYGVNS.

This clonotype was detected ten times or more. The rearrangement joins TRBV12-3 or TRBV12-4 to TRBJ1-1; possibly TRBD1 for D (5 bases). V shed 4 bases and J shed 3 bases, with 12 bases lying between them. The CDR3 loop spans 14 amino acids. The CDR3 region has the DNA TGTGCCAGCAGTTCCTACGACAGTCACACTGAAGCTTTCTTT. Amino acids: CASSSYDSHTEAFF.

This clonotype was counted ten times or more. The gene calls are TRBV2 and TRBJ2-7; 8 bases fit TRBD1. This CDR3 has 14 amino acids. After removal of 6 bases from V and 5 bases from J, the junction contained 9 bases not matched to a gene. CDR1 and CDR2 (germline): SNHLY, FYNNEI. CDR3 coding DNA: TGTGCCAGCAGCTTTCAGGGGGCTGGGGACGAGCAGTACTTC. This sequence encodes CASSFQGAGDEQYF.

The rearrangement links TRBV19 to TRBJ1-5; 7 bases are a match to TRBD1. V trimming: 6 bases; J trimming: 4 bases; junction bases outside the gene matches: 9. There are 15 residues in the CDR3. Germline V lookup: CDR1 LNHDA, CDR2 SQIVND (reference sequence). CDR3 amino acids: CASRRTGTENQPQHF. The CDR3 region has the DNA TGTGCCAGTAGGAGAACTGGGACAGAAAATCAGCCCCAGCATTTT.

The J gene is TRBJ1-4, the V gene TRBV5-4, with a weak D call TRBD1 (6 bases). V was trimmed by 1 base and J by 4 bases, leaving 8 bases between them. CDR1 and CDR2 from the germline V gene are SGHNT and YYREEE (reference sequence). CDR3 length: 14 residues. The CDR3 reads CASSLKQGNEKLFF. The CDR3 DNA sequence: TGTGCCAGCAGCTTGAAACAGGGTAATGAAAAACTGTTTTTT.

This clonotype was recorded only once. This rearrangement joins TRBV7-8 to TRBJ1-1; D gene uncertain. Germline loops: CDR1 SGHVS, CDR2 FQNEAQ. The CDR3 has 16 residues. With 3 bases removed from V and 2 bases from J, the gap between germline ends came to 16 bases. The CDR3: CASSFGEIGGNTEAFF. The CDR3 DNA reads as TGTGCCAGCAGCTTCGGAGAGATAGGTGGAAACACTGAAGCTTTCTTT. Drawing the rest from reference TRBV7-8 and TRBJ1-1, the complete variable domain is GAGVSQSPRYKVAKRGQDVALRCDPISGHVSLFWYQQALGQGPEFLTYFQNEAQLDKSGLPSDRFFAERPEGSVSTLKIQRTQQEDSAVYLCASSFGEIGGNTEAFFGQGTRLTVV.